This T cell receptor beta chain was captured in a study of blood T cell repertoires in COVID-19. Study details: COVID-19 samples collected from the United States, Italy and Spain covered acute and convalescent phases.

Trimming removed 4 bases from V and 4 bases from J, with 16 bases in between. This CDR3 comprises 15 residues. Germline-derived CDR1 and CDR2 are SGHAT and FQNNGV. Sequencing was performed with immunoSEQ multiplex PCR; in TCRdb, only in-frame clones are kept and a portion is missing. The sample shows 200,000 to 250,000 clones, 88% of them seen only once. This sequence originates from a woman aged 55 to 70 with acute or convalescent COVID-19. Sequenced sample: peripheral blood. The V gene is TRBV11-2, the J gene TRBJ2-5, with D perhaps TRBD1 (6 bases). CDR3 sequence reads: CASSSGGNTGETQYF. The CDR3 bases are TGTGCCAGCAGCTCTGGGGGCAACACGGGAGAGACCCAGTACTTC.